These 8 T cell receptor beta chains were all obtained from the same sample, sequenced in a study of cytomegalovirus exposure and HLA in healthy donors (dated by TCRdb to about 2017). The library was obtained by the immunoSEQ multiplex PCR assay. A mixture of 60 forward primers for TCR Vbeta segments and 13 reverse primers for TCR Jbeta segments was used in the multiplex PCR. TCRdb took this table from immuneACCESS and kept in-frame rearrangements with V and J called. Such tables lack part of the clones; where checked against another copy, unresolved V genes explain under half of the gap, and the rest is unexplained. The sample table shows 150,000 to 200,000 clones, and 83% are seen once. About 1.7% of the sample is held by the ten biggest clonotypes. The sequencing sample was made of PBMCs. Receptors originate from a man aged 35-49 years in good health and CMV-seropositive.

V usage is TRBV7-3 and J usage is TRBJ2-3, with 9 bases that match TRBD2. The CDR3 spans 17 residues. V shed 2 bases, J shed 1 base, and the junction held 7 bases outside the gene matches. Germline V gene lookup returns CDR1 SGHTA and CDR2 FQGTGA. This chain's CDR3 is CASSLGAASGGTDTQYF. DNA for the CDR3: TGTGCCAGCAGCTTAGGAGCTGCTAGCGGGGGCACAGATACGCAGTATTTT.

This clone has a handful of counts. The chain couples TRBV9 to TRBJ1-1, with a possible D match to TRBD1 (6 bases). Trimming left V 4 bases short and J 11 bases short, with 24 bases between. In germline, CDR1 is SGDLS, CDR2 YYNGEE. This CDR3 comprises 15 residues. CDR3 sequence (DNA): TGTGCCAGCAGCCTCTCCCGGGACACCCCATTACCCGCTTTCTTT. It is translated as CASSLSRDTPLPAFF. Based on the CDR3 plus reference TRBV9 and TRBJ1-1, the full variable domain is DSGVTQTPKHLITATGQRVTLRCSPRSGDLSVYWYQQSLDQGLQFLIQYYNGEERAKGNILERFSAQQFPDLHSELNLSSLELGDSALYFCASSLSRDTPLPAFFGQGTRLTVV.

This clone was seen a handful of times. The V gene is TRBV5-8, the J gene TRBJ2-7, with no clear D. Deletions cut 4 bases from V and 3 bases from J, with 2 bases between. Looked up from germline, CDR1 is SGHTS and CDR2 is YDEGEE. CDR3 length: 10 residues. The CDR3 sequence is CASSRYEQYF. CDR3 bases: TGTGCCAGCAGCCGCTACGAGCAGTACTTC.

The chain couples TRBV6-1 to TRBJ2-2; the D is unclear. Trimming stripped 2 bases from V and 3 bases from J, with 4 bases between. CDR3 length: 13 residues. Germline CDR1 MNHNS, CDR2 SASEGT. CDR3 coding DNA: TGTGCCAGCAGTGAACTACACACCGGGGAGCTGTTTTTT. Translation gives CASSELHTGELFF.

V usage is TRBV11-2 and J usage is TRBJ2-3; D may be TRBD1 (6 bases). V was pared by 1 base and J by 0 bases, with 14 bases between. CDR3 size: 17 residues. Germline V gene sequence: CDR1 SGHAT, CDR2 FQNNGV. For the CDR3, the DNA is TGTGCCAGCAGCTTAGGTCGCAGGCAGGGGAGCACAGATACGCAGTATTTT. Its translation: CASSLGRRQGSTDTQYF.

The rearrangement links TRBV28 to TRBJ1-5, with D possibly matching TRBD1 (6 bases). CDR3 length: 15 amino acids. The V end was cut by 4 bases, the J end by 1 base, with 11 bases between. Looked up from germline, CDR1 is MDHEN and CDR2 is SYDVKM. The CDR3, as DNA: TGTGCCAGCAGTTCCGGGACACGGAGCAATCAGCCCCAGCATTTT. Its protein is CASSSGTRSNQPQHF.

As to this clone: Mismatch with germline at one junction end may stem from a read error. The chain carries TRBV14 and TRBJ1-1, with 8 positions matching TRBD1. Germline values: CDR1 SGHDN, CDR2 FVKESK. CDR3 length: 14 amino acids. This chain's CDR3 is CASSQDQRTGQGHF. The CDR3 DNA reads as TGTGCCAGCAGCCAAGATCAGCGGACAGGGCAGGGCCACTTT.

The chain carries TRBV6-5 and TRBJ2-7; 10 bases are shared with TRBD2. Looked up from germline, CDR1 is MNHEY and CDR2 is SVGAGI. Unmatched junction bases numbered 6, after V lost 6 bases and J lost 1 base. The CDR3 length is 15 residues. The CDR3 here is CASRPHSGRSYEQYF. DNA for the CDR3: TGTGCCAGCAGGCCCCATAGCGGGAGGTCCTACGAGCAGTACTTC.